This TCR beta chain stems from a study of cytomegalovirus exposure and HLA in healthy donors. Use of 60 Vbeta and 13 Jbeta primers characterized the PCR. Produced via immunoSEQ multiplex PCR; TCRdb's table is partial and in-frame only. The sample carries about 160,000 clones, approximately 80% recorded once. Unrecorded immune exposures were likely, despite nominal health at sampling. CDR3 size: 13 residues. Germline V lookup: CDR1 SEHNR, CDR2 FQNEAQ (reference sequence). With 8 bases removed from V and 2 bases from J, the gap between germline ends came to 12 bases. A few counts support this clone. The antigen remains unidentified. Study observations and caveats: For cytomegalovirus status, the classifier reportedly gave diagnoses with high specificity and sensitivity. In a later analysis, the majority of CMV-associated beta chains seemingly showed HLA restriction. In a later analysis, TCR beta V- and J-gene trimming was associated with a missense DCLRE1C variant.

Sample: PBMCs. The receptor comes from a male donor in good health and CMV-seronegative. This chain uses TRBV7-9 with TRBJ1-1; D not resolved. This chain's CDR3 is CASGGGENTEAFF. In nucleotides, the CDR3 is TGTGCCAGCGGTGGAGGAGAAAACACTGAAGCTTTCTTT.